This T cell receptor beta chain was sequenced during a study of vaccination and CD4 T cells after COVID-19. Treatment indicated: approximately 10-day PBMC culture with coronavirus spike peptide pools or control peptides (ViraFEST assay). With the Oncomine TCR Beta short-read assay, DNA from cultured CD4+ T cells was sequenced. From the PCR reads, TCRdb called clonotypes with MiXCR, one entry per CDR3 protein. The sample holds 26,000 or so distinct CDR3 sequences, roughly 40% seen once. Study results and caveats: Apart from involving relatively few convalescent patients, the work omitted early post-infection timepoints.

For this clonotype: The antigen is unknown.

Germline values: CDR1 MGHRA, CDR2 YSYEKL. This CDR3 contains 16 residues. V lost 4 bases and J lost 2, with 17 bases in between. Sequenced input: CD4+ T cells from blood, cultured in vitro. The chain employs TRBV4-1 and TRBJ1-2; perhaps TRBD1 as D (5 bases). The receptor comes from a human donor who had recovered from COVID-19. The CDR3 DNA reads TGCGCCAGCAGCCCTGGGGGAACCACACGAAACTATGGCTACACCTTC. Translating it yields CASSPGGTTRNYGYTF.